The entry below describes one T cell receptor beta chain. What it recognizes is unknown. The sample belongs to a study of CD8 T cells in Susac syndrome. Study-level information: Within the sequenced Susac syndrome patient group, five or six exhibited active disease and roughly eight were in remission. Treatment status at blood draw for the Susac syndrome patients was therapy-naive, corticosteroids, or intravenous immunoglobulin alone. Study-level findings and limits: The authors acknowledged that the study's TCR sequencing and HLA analysis involved relatively few individuals.

RNA was extracted with the RNeasy kit, and a quantity of 0.5 to 1 ug was reverse transcribed using random hexamers. TCR beta CDR3 was amplified by immunoSEQ covering 54 Vbeta and 13 Jbeta. MiXCR was run by TCRdb on the immunoSEQ multiplex PCR reads, yielding one entry per CDR3 protein. The data show roughly 200,000 distinct CDR3 sequences, more than 85% seen once. V shed 0 bases and J shed 0 bases, with 10 bases lying between them. CDR3 length: 16 amino acids. The germline CDR1 and CDR2 sequences are KGHSH and LQKENI. The source of this sequence is a human donor with Susac syndrome. Sequencing input: CD4+ T cells from PBMCs. The chain employs TRBV18 and TRBJ2-3; no firm D call. CDR3: CASSPPSETSTDTQYF. CDR3 nucleotides: TGTGCCAGCTCACCACCATCAGAAACTAGCACAGATACGCAGTATTTT.